Presented here are 18 T cell receptor beta chains from one specimen sequenced in a study of vaccination and CD4 T cells after COVID-19. With the Oncomine TCR Beta short-read assay, DNA from cultured CD4+ T cells was sequenced. TCRdb used MiXCR to reprocess the PCR reads, holding one entry per CDR3 protein. The sample includes approximately 17,000 distinct CDR3 sequences, approximately 50% seen only once; the top ten take about a sixth. The treatment is: roughly nine-day PBMC culture with coronavirus spike peptide pools or control peptides (ViraFEST assay). For these TCRs, the target antigens are not known. Sequencing was performed on CD4+ T cells from blood, cultured in vitro. The source is a human donor who had recovered from COVID-19.

The chain employs TRBV20-1 and TRBJ1-6; D unclear. Germline values: CDR1 DFQATT, CDR2 SNEGSKA (reference sequence). V lost 3 bases and J 5 bases, leaving 8 bases between the germline ends. The CDR3 consists of 13 residues. The CDR3 nucleotides read TGCAGTGCTAGCAGGCTGGATAATTCACCCCTCCACTTT. This translates into CSASRLDNSPLHF.

This clonotype turned up a few times. The V gene is TRBV19, the J gene TRBJ1-2; 8 nucleotides align to TRBD1. CDR3 size: 15 residues. V was clipped by 3 bases and J by 7 bases; unmatched bases: 10. Germline V gene sequence: CDR1 LNHDA, CDR2 SQIVND (reference sequence). This chain's CDR3 is CASSIQGARVGGYTF. The CDR3 nucleotides read TGTGCCAGTAGTATTCAGGGGGCGCGAGTGGGTGGCTACACCTTC.

CDR3 region: CASSLVPGSTGELFF. The CDR3 bases are TGTGCCAGCAGCTTAGTTCCGGGGAGCACCGGGGAGCTGTTTTTT. This sequence joins TRBV7-2 and TRBJ2-2, with TRBD2 as a possible D gene (5 bases). V lost 1 base to trimming and J lost 4 bases, with 10 bases between them. Germline loops: CDR1 SGHTA, CDR2 FQGNSA. The CDR3 loop spans 15 amino acids.

The rearrangement uses TRBV29-1 and TRBJ1-1; unclear D gene. The CDR3 totals 13 residues. V shed 1 base and J shed 0 bases, with 6 bases lying between them. Germline assignment: CDR1 SQVTM and CDR2 ANQGSEA. The CDR3 nucleotides are TGCAGCGTTGAAGCGCAGTTGAACACTGAAGCTTTCTTT. As protein: CSVEAQLNTEAFF. Looking up the rest from reference TRBV29-1 and TRBJ1-1 gives the full variable domain: SAVISQKPSRDICQRGTSLTIQCQVDSQVTMMFWYRQQPGQSLTLIATANQGSEATYESGFVIDKFPISRPNLTFSTLTVSNMSPEDSSIYLCSVEAQLNTEAFFGQGTRLTVV.

The rearrangement uses TRBV20-1 and TRBJ2-5, with unresolved D. CDR1 is DFQATT, CDR2 SNEGSKA, per germline (reference sequence). The V and J ends lost 6 bases and 6 bases respectively, with 8 bases between them. The CDR3 is 10 amino acids. CDR3 nucleotide sequence: TGCAGTGCAGAGCATAAGACCCAGTACTTC. Its protein product is CSAEHKTQYF.

The CDR3 bases are TGTGCCAGCCGGGACAGGGTTTTCTATGGCTACACCTTC. Translated: CASRDRVFYGYTF. V is TRBV19 and J is TRBJ1-2; 9 nucleotides agree with TRBD1. With 9 bases clipped from V and 4 bases from J, the junction kept 6 bases outside the gene matches. Germline V gene lookup returns CDR1 LNHDA and CDR2 SQIVND (reference sequence). The CDR3 runs to 13 residues.

This chain joins TRBV4-2 and TRBJ2-1; D remains ambiguous. The length of the CDR3 is 14 residues. Germline V lookup: CDR1 LGHNA, CDR2 YNFKEQ. The V end was cut by 1 base, the J end by 11 bases, with 15 bases between. The CDR3 nucleotides read TGTGCCAGCAGCCAAGTCACGGGCCTCCTTAAGCAGTTCTTC. Translated: CASSQVTGLLKQFF.

The chain carries TRBV6-1 and TRBJ1-2, with D possibly TRBD1 on 6 matching bases. V was cut by 8 bases and J by 4 bases, with 14 bases left in between. CDR1 is MNHNS and CDR2 is SASEGT in the germline V gene. CDR3 length equals 13 residues. Here the CDR3 DNA reads TGTGCCAGCCGAGGACAGTCAATCTATGGCTACACCTTC. Translating gives CASRGQSIYGYTF.

There are a few counts of this clonotype. The chain carries TRBV10-3 and TRBJ2-2, with D possibly TRBD1 on 6 matching bases. V lost 4 bases to trimming and J lost 6 bases, with 12 bases between them. This CDR3 comprises 14 residues. CDR1 and CDR2 (germline): ENHRY, SYGVKD. The CDR3 loop reads CAISGAQGPGELFF. As DNA, the CDR3 is TGTGCCATCAGTGGGGCCCAGGGGCCCGGGGAGCTGTTTTTT.

This clonotype has just a few counts. This chain links TRBV7-2 with TRBJ2-5; D unresolved. Germline CDR1 SGHTA, CDR2 FQGNSA. The CDR3 extends over 13 amino acids. Trimming left V 5 bases short and J 8 bases short, with 15 bases between. The CDR3 here is CASSIQPVATQYF. The CDR3 coding sequence is TGTGCCAGCAGCATCCAGCCAGTCGCAACCCAGTACTTC.

The CDR3 here is CASSYGGYRDTEAFF. As DNA, the CDR3 is TGTGCCAGCAGTTACGGAGGGTATAGAGACACTGAAGCTTTCTTT. The chain links TRBV6-5 to TRBJ1-1; no firm D call. Trimming removed 2 bases at V and 3 bases at J, with 13 bases between. The germline CDR1 and CDR2 sequences are MNHEY and SVGAGI. The CDR3 has 15 residues.

The chain couples TRBV21-1 to TRBJ1-6; the tabulated D call, TRBD1, remains unverified against the DNA. TRBV21-1 is annotated as a pseudogene. The CDR3 has 16 amino acids. The CDR3 DNA is TGTGCCAGCAGCAAAGGTGCCGGACAGGAGGATTCACCCCTCCACTTT. Amino acid sequence: CASSKGAGQEDSPLHF.

The V call is TRBV20-1, the J call TRBJ2-7; 12 nucleotides agree with TRBD1. Per the germline V gene, CDR1 is DFQATT and CDR2 is SNEGSKA (reference sequence). This CDR3 spans 16 amino acids. V lost 3 bases and J lost 4; bases outside the gene matches: 10. CDR3 region: CSASADGDRGHYEQYF. CDR3 nucleotides: TGCAGTGCTAGCGCCGACGGGGACAGGGGGCATTACGAGCAGTACTTC.

This chain connects TRBV30 to TRBJ1-4, with unresolved D. The CDR3 covers 13 residues. Trimming stripped 5 bases from V and 4 bases from J, with 11 bases between. Germline V CDR1 and CDR2: GTSNPN, SVGIG (reference sequence). CDR3 in DNA: TGTGCCTGGGACCAAAGCCATAATGAAAAACTGTTTTTT. As protein: CAWDQSHNEKLFF.

This clonotype has more than one count but fewer than ten. V gene TRBV6-1 combines with J gene TRBJ1-2; tentative D call: TRBD1 (6 bases). Germline V CDR1 and CDR2: MNHNS, SASEGT. The CDR3 contains 15 residues. V lost 8 bases and J lost 2, with 18 bases in between. The CDR3, as DNA: TGTGCCAGCTCCCAACGGCGTGGACAGAACTATGGCTACACCTTC. Its protein product is CASSQRRGQNYGYTF.

DNA of the CDR3: TGTGCCAGCAGCTTAGTCCAGGCTTACGATGTCTATGGCTACACCTTC. Translating gives CASSLVQAYDVYGYTF. This chain joins TRBV7-2 and TRBJ1-2, with unresolved D. CDR3 length: 16 amino acids. Germline CDR1 is SGHTA and CDR2 is FQGNSA. Between the trimmed V and J ends, which lost 1 base and 4 bases, there was a span of 16 bases.

This clonotype was found once. The V call is TRBV5-1, the J call TRBJ2-7; possibly TRBD2 for D (5 bases). CDR1 SGHRS and CDR2 YFSETQ come from the germline V gene. The CDR3 is 14 amino acids. V lost 4 bases, J lost 3 bases, and 14 bases lay in between. CDR3 residues: CASSPLGRVYEQYF. CDR3 DNA: TGCGCCAGCAGCCCTCTAGGGAGAGTCTACGAGCAGTACTTC.

The genes are TRBV2 and TRBJ2-5; TRBD1 is a possible D gene (5 bases). The CDR3 has 14 amino acids. Trimming took 1 base from V and 4 from J, leaving 10 bases between them. Germline assignment: CDR1 SNHLY and CDR2 FYNNEI. CDR3 DNA sequence: TGTGCCAGCAGTGAAGGGCAGGGAACAGAGACCCAGTACTTC. This encodes CASSEGQGTETQYF. Full variable domain (missing parts from reference TRBV2 and TRBJ2-5): EPEVTQTPSHQVTQMGQEVILRCVPISNHLYFYWYRQILGQKVEFLVSFYNNEISEKSEIFDDQFSVERPDGSNFTLKIRSTKLEDSAMYFCASSEGQGTETQYFGPGTRLLVL.